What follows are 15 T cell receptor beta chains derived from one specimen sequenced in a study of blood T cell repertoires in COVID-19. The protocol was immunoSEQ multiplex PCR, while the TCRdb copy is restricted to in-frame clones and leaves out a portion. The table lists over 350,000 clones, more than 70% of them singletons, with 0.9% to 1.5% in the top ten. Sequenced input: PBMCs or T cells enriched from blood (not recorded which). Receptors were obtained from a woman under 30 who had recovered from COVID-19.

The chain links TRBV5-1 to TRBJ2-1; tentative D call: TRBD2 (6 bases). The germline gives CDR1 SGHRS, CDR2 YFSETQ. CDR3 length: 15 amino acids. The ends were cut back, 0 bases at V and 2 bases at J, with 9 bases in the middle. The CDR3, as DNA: TGCGCCAGCAGCTTGGAGGGCGGGGCCTACAATGAGCAGTTCTTC. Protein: CASSLEGGAYNEQFF.

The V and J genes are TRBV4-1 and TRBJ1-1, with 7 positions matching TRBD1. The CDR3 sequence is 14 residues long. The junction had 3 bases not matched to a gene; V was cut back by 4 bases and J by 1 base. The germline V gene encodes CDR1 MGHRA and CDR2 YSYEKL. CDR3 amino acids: CASSRGTANTEAFF. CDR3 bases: TGCGCCAGCAGCCGGGGGACAGCGAACACTGAAGCTTTCTTT.

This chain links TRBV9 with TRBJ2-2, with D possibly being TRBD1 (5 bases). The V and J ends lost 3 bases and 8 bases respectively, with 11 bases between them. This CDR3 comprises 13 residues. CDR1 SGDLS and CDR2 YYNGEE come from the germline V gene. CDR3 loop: CASSESSGGELFF. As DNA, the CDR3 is TGTGCCAGCAGCGAATCGTCAGGGGGGGAGCTGTTTTTT.

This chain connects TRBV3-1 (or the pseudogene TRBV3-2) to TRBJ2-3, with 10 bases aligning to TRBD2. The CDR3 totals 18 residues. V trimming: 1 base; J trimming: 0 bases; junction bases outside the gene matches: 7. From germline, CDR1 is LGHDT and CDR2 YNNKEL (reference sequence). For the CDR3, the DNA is TGTGCCAGCAGCCAAGTATCTGGACTAGCGGCTAGCACAGATACGCAGTATTTT. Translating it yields CASSQVSGLAASTDTQYF.

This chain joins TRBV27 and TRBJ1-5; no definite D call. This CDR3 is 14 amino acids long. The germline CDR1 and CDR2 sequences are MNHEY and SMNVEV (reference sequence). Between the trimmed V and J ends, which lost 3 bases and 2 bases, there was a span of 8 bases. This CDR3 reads CASSFRQGNQPQHF. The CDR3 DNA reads TGTGCCAGCAGTTTCCGCCAGGGCAATCAGCCCCAGCATTTT.

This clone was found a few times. This CDR3 is CASSFDGGNYGYTF. The CDR3 DNA reads as TGCGCCAGCAGCTTCGACGGGGGGAACTATGGCTACACCTTC. The gene calls are TRBV5-1 and TRBJ1-2, with a weak D call TRBD1 (5 bases). This CDR3 spans 14 amino acids. V dropped 2 bases and J dropped 2 bases, with 10 bases sitting between them. The germline V gene encodes CDR1 SGHRS and CDR2 YFSETQ.

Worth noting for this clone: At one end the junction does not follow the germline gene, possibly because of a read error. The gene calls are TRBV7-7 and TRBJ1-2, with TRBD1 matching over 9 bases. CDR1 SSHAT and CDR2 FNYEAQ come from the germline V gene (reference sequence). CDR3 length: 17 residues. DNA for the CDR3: TGTGCTAGCAGCCCGAAGCCGGGACAGGGAGCTAACTATGGCTACACCTTC. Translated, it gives CASSPKPGQGANYGYTF.

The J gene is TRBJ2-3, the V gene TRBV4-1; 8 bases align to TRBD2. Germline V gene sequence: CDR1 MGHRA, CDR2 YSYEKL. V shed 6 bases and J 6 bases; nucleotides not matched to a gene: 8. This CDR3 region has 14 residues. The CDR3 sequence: CASRAGGGTDTQYF. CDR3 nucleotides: TGCGCCAGCAGGGCGGGGGGAGGTACGGATACGCAGTATTTT.

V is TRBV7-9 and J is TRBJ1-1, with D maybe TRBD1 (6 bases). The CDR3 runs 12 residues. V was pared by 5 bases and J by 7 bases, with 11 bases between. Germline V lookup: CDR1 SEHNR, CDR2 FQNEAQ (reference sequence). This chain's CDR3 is CASSPQDSEAFF. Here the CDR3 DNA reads TGTGCCAGCAGCCCCCAGGACAGTGAAGCTTTCTTT.

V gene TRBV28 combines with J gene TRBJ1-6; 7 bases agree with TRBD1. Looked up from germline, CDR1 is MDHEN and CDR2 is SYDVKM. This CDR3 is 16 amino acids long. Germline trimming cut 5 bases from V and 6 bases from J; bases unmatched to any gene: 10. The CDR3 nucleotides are TGTGCCAGCAGTATGGCTGGGACAGCTATTAATTCACCCCTCCACTTT. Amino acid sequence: CASSMAGTAINSPLHF.

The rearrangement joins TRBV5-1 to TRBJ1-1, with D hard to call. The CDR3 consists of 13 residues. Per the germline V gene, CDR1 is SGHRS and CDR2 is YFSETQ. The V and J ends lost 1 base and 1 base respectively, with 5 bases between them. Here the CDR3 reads CASSLLENTEAFF. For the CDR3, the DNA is TGCGCCAGCAGCTTGTTAGAGAACACTGAAGCTTTCTTT.

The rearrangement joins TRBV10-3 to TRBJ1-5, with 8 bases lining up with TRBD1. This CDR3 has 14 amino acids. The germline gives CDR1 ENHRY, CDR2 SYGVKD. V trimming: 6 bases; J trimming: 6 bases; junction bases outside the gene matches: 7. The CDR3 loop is CAISPGQVSQPQHF. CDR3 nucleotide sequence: TGTGCCATCAGCCCGGGACAGGTCAGTCAGCCCCAGCATTTT.

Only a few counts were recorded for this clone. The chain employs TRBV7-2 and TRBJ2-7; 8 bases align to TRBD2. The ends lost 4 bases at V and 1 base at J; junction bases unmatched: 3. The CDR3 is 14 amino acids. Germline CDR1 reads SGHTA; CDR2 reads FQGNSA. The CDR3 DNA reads TGTGCCAGCAGCTCCGGGACTAGTTCCTACGAGCAGTACTTC. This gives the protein CASSSGTSSYEQYF.

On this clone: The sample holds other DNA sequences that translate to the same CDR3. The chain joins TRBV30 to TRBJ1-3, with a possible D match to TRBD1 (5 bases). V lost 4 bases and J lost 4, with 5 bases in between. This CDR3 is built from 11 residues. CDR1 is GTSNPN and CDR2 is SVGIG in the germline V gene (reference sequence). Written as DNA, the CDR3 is TGTGCCTGGACAGGGGGAAACACCATATATTTT. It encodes CAWTGGNTIYF.

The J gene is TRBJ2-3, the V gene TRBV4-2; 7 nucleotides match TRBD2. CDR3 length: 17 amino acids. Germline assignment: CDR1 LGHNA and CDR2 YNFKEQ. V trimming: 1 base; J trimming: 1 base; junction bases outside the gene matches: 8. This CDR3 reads CASSQAVAGRGTDTQYF. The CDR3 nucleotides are TGTGCCAGCAGCCAAGCGGTCGCGGGGAGGGGCACAGATACGCAGTATTTT.